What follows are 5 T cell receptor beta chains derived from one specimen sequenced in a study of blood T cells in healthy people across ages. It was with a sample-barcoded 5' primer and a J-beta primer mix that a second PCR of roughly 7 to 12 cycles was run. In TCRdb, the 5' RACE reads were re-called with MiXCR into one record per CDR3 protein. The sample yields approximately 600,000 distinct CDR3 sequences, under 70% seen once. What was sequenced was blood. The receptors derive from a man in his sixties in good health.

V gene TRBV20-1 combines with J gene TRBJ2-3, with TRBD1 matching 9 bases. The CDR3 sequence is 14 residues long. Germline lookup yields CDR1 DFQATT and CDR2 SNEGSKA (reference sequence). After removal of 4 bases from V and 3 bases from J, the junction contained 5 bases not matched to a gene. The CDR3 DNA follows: TGCAGTGCTACAGGGACAGGGAGGACAGATACGCAGTATTTT. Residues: CSATGTGRTDTQYF.

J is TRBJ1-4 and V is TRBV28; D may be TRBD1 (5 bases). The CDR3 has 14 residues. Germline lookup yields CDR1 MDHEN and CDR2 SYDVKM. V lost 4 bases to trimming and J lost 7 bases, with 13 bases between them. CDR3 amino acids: CASSSGGAGEKLFF. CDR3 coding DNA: TGTGCCAGCAGTTCGGGGGGTGCGGGTGAAAAACTGTTTTTT.

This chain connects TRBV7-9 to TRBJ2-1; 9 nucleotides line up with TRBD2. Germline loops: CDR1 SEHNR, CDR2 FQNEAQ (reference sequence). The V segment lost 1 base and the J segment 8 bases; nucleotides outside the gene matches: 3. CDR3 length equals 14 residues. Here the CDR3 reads CASSLGTSEDEQFF. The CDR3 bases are TGTGCCAGCAGCTTAGGGACTAGCGAGGATGAGCAGTTCTTC.

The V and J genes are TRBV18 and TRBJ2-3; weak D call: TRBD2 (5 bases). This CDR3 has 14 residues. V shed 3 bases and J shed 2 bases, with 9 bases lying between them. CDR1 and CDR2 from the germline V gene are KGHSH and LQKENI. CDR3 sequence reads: CASSPDSFTDTQYF. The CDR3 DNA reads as TGTGCCAGCTCACCGGACTCATTCACAGATACGCAGTATTTT.

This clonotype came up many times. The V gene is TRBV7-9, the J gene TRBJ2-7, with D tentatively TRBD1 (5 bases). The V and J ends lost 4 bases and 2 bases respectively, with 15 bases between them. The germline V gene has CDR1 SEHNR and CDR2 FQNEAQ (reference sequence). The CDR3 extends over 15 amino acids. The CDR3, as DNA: TGTGCCAGCAGCTCCGTCCGAGACAGAACCTACGAGCAGTACTTC. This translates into CASSSVRDRTYEQYF.